A single sample gave rise to the 8 T cell receptor beta chains below, sequenced in a study of cytomegalovirus exposure and HLA in healthy donors. Vbeta (60) and Jbeta (13) primers were used in the PCR. Sequenced by immunoSEQ multiplex PCR; TCRdb stores in-frame clones only, minus some. The data hold under 200,000 clones, with approximately 81% observed a single time. The sequencing sample was made of PBMCs. These receptors all stem from a man aged 30-40 years in good health and CMV-seronegative.

The sample holds a few counts of this clone. The V gene is TRBV6-1, the J gene TRBJ1-5; 7 nucleotides match TRBD1. V shed 6 bases and J 4 bases; nucleotides not matched to a gene: 6. The CDR3 has 14 residues. CDR1 and CDR2 from the germline V gene are MNHNS and SASEGT. CDR3 sequence (DNA): TGTGCCAGCAGACAGACAGGGCGGAATCAGCCCCAGCATTTT. It yields the protein CASRQTGRNQPQHF.

This chain joins TRBV7-6 and TRBJ2-7; 7 bases align to TRBD2. CDR3 length: 18 amino acids. From germline, CDR1 is SGHVS and CDR2 FNYEAQ. V was pared by 5 bases and J by 1 base, with 17 bases of the junction left unmatched. CDR3 in DNA: TGTGCCAGCAGCCCGACGATGAGCGGGGAGGGTAATTCCTACGAGCAGTACTTC. The encoded protein is CASSPTMSGEGNSYEQYF.

This chain uses TRBV9 with TRBJ2-5, with D perhaps TRBD2 (5 bases). The V and J ends lost 3 bases and 5 bases respectively, with 11 bases between them. This CDR3 region has 13 residues. CDR1 SGDLS and CDR2 YYNGEE come from the germline V gene. The CDR3 nucleotides are TGTGCCAGCAGCGGCGGACCGGGGGAGACCCAGTACTTC. Translated: CASSGGPGETQYF.

This clone was found once. J is TRBJ2-1 and V is TRBV5-1; D might be TRBD2 (5 bases). The V gene's germline CDR1 is SGHRS and CDR2 YFSETQ. The CDR3 consists of 16 residues. Trimming shortened V by 0 bases and J by 0 bases, and 10 bases separated the two germline ends. CDR3 bases: TGCGCCAGCAGCTTGGGGCGGGTTCACTCCTACAATGAGCAGTTCTTC. Amino acid sequence: CASSLGRVHSYNEQFF.

The CDR3 bases are TGCGCCAGGTCTTTGGACAGCCCCTACGAGCAGTACTTC. Translation gives CARSLDSPYEQYF. The chain joins TRBV5-1 to TRBJ2-7; perhaps TRBD1 as D (6 bases). Per the germline V gene, CDR1 is SGHRS and CDR2 is YFSETQ. Trimming removed 8 bases at V and 2 bases at J, with 14 bases between. The CDR3 extends over 13 amino acids. Using reference TRBV5-1 and TRBJ2-7 for the parts outside the CDR3, the full variable domain is KAGVTQTPRYLIKTRGQQVTLSCSPISGHRSVSWYQQTPGQGLQFLFEYFSETQRNKGNFPGRFSGRQFSNSRSEMNVSTLELGDSALYLCARSLDSPYEQYFGPGTRLTVT.

The V gene is TRBV23-1, the J gene TRBJ2-1; perhaps TRBD1 as D (6 bases). TRBV23-1 is marked as an open reading frame, function uncertain. This CDR3 has 13 amino acids. V was trimmed by 11 bases and J by 5 bases, leaving 16 bases between them. The CDR3 region is CAPRDKGNNEQFF. In DNA form, the CDR3 reads TGCGCCCCCCGGGACAAAGGGAACAATGAGCAGTTCTTC.

The chain uses TRBV27 and TRBJ1-5, with D maybe TRBD1 (6 bases). CDR3 length: 20 amino acids. From germline, CDR1 is MNHEY and CDR2 SMNVEV (reference sequence). The V end was cut by 5 bases, the J end by 1 base, with 27 bases between. CDR3 amino acids: CASSPASGHYNILSNQPQHF. The CDR3 region has the DNA TGTGCCAGCAGTCCTGCCTCGGGACACTATAATATATTAAGCAATCAGCCCCAGCATTTT.

Here the CDR3 DNA reads TGCGCCAGCAGCTCTAGCGGGCTTAAACAAGAGACCCAGTACTTC. This gives the protein CASSSSGLKQETQYF. This chain connects TRBV5-1 to TRBJ2-5; 8 bases agree with TRBD2. Trimming removed 3 bases from V and 2 bases from J; junction bases left unmatched: 6. The CDR3 is 15 amino acids. Per germline, CDR1 SGHRS and CDR2 YFSETQ.